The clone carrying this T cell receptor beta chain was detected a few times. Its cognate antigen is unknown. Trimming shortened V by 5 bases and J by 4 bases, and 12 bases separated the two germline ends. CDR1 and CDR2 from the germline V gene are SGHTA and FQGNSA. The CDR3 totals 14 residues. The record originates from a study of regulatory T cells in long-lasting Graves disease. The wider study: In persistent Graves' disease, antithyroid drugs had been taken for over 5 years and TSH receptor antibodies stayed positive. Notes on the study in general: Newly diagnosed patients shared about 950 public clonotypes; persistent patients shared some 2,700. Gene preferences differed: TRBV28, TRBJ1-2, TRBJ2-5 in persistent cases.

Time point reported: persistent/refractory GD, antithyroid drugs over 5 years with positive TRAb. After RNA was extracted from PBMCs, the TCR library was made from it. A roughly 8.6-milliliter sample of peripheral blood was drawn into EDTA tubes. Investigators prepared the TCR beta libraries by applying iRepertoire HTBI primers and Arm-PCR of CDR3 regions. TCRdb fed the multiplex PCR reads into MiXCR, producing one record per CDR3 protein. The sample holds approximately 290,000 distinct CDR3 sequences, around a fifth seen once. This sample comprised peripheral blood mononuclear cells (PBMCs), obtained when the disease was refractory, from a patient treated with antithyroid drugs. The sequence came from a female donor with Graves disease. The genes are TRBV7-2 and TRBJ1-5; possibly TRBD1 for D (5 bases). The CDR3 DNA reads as TGTGCCAGCAGCGAGACAGTAACTAATCAGCCCCAGCATTTT. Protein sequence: CASSETVTNQPQHF.